These 2 T cell receptor beta chains share one sample of origin, sequenced in a study of shared clonotypes between healthy human individuals (dated by TCRdb to 2020 to 2022). Library construction relied on the immunoSEQ multiplex PCR assay. Entries here come from immuneACCESS through TCRdb and include only in-frame sequences with V and J called. Some clones fail to appear in such tables; in the studies checked, an unresolved V gene covers under half of the shortfall, and the cause of the remainder is unknown. The sample includes around 1,100,000 clones, with 70% to 85% observed a single time. The biggest ten clones account for approximately 0.9% of the sample. Material: memory CD4+ T cells from PBMCs. The cell subset or site label on this specimen signifies: CD45RA-negative fraction. All receptors come from a young man in good health. Some clones in this sample may be carry-over from other donors' samples.

Details on this clone: This may arise from a read error, as a much more abundant clone is one base away. V usage is TRBV11-2 and J usage is TRBJ2-7; D might be TRBD2 (5 bases). Per germline, CDR1 SGHAT and CDR2 FQNNGV. The CDR3 length is 15 residues. CDR3 amino acids: CASSLASEGMGEQYF. As DNA, the CDR3 is TGTGCCAGCAGCTTAGCGAGCGAGGGAATGGGTGAGCAATACTTC.

The rearrangement joins TRBV19 to TRBJ1-5; possible D gene TRBD1, 6 bases. The CDR3 is 16 residues long. Germline V gene sequence: CDR1 LNHDA, CDR2 SQIVND (reference sequence). The V end lost 6 bases, the J end lost 4 bases, and 19 bases lay between the germline ends. Here the CDR3 DNA reads TGTGCCAGTAGCCCAGGCCGAGACAGGAGAAATCAGCCCCAGCATTTT. It is translated as CASSPGRDRRNQPQHF.